This is a list of T cell receptor beta chains from one sample in a study of high-grade serous ovarian cancer treatment subgroups. TCRdb's copy holds only in-frame clones and misses some; the assay was immunoSEQ multiplex PCR. The profile shows 15,000 to 20,000 clones, approximately 81% of them singletons. The sequenced sample consisted of tumor tissue. The source of these receptors is a human donor with high-grade serous ovarian cancer. CDR3s include the opening cysteine and the closing phenylalanine or tryptophan. The D gene is left open where the match is weak. A row's size may be missing; if present it is once, few, many or a size class.

V gene	J gene	D gene	clone size	CDR3 DNA	CDR3 protein
TRBV5-1	TRBJ2-1	NA	NA	TGCGCCAGCAGCTCGAAACCCCCTACGGGTGAGCAGTTCTTC	CASSSKPPTGEQFF
TRBV19	TRBJ1-2	NA	NA	TGTGCCAGTAGTTCTACCGGGCACGGAGGCTACACCTTC	CASSSTGHGGYTF
TRBV5-1	TRBJ2-1	NA	once	TGCGCCAGCAGCTCGGGCCAGCTAGACCGCAATGAGCAGTTCTTC	CASSSGQLDRNEQFF
TRBV5-4	TRBJ1-3	TRBD1	NA	TGTGCCAGCCAAACGGGGACAGGTCGGAACACCATATATTTT	CASQTGTGRNTIYF
TRBV5-1	TRBJ2-2	TRBD1	NA	TGCGCCAGCAGGTGGACAGGTAACACCGGGGAGCTGTTTTTT	CASRWTGNTGELFF
TRBV7-3	TRBJ1-1	TRBD1	NA	TGTGCCAGCAGCTGGGCCGGGACAGGCAACACTGAAGCTTTCTTT	CASSWAGTGNTEAFF
TRBV7-2	TRBJ1-5	NA	NA	TGTGCCAGCAGCTTCGCCGGTGGCAATCAGCCCCAGCATTTT	CASSFAGGNQPQHF
TRBV27	TRBJ2-1	NA	NA	TGTGCCACCTATAGCGGAGTCTACAATGAGCAGTTCTTC	CATYSGVYNEQFF
TRBV5-1	TRBJ2-7	NA	NA	TGCGCCAGCAGCTTGGTCATTAGCGCGCACTACTACGAGCAGTACTTC	CASSLVISAHYYEQYF
TRBV13	TRBJ2-1	NA	NA	TGTGCCAGCAGCTCCCGGGGCGGCGATGAGCAGTTCTTC	CASSSRGGDEQFF
TRBV6-5	TRBJ2-2	NA	NA	TGTGCCACGACCGCCTGGGGCGGGGAGCTGTTTTTT	CATTAWGGELFF
TRBV4-1	TRBJ2-7	TRBD2	NA	TGCGCCAGCAGCCAAGATCATTGGGAGGGGAACTACGAGCAGTACTTC	CASSQDHWEGNYEQYF
TRBV11-3	TRBJ2-7	TRBD1	NA	TGTGCCAGCAGCTTAGGGCAGGGGGTCTCCGAGCAGTACTTC	CASSLGQGVSEQYF
TRBV5-4	TRBJ2-3	NA	NA	TGTGCCAGCAGCTTGCTCCGGGAACGCACAGATACGCAGTATTTT	CASSLLRERTDTQYF
TRBV15	TRBJ2-7	TRBD1	NA	TGTGCCACCAGCAGAAAAAGGACAGGTACCGATCTGAGCTCCTACGAGCAGTACTTC	CATSRKRTGTDLSSYEQYF
TRBV27	TRBJ1-2	TRBD1	once	TGTGCCAGCAGTACCCGGACAGGGGGCTTCTACACCTTC	CASSTRTGGFYTF
TRBV5-5	TRBJ1-1	NA	NA	TGTGCCAGCAGCTTGCTAGGGCCGAACACTGAAGCTTTCTTT	CASSLLGPNTEAFF
TRBV19	TRBJ1-5	NA	few	TGTGCCAGTAGTATCACCGGAGGGCCCCAGCATTTT	CASSITGGPQHF
TRBV19	TRBJ2-5	NA	once	TGTGCCAGTAGTATCCGAGAGGGCTGGTACCAAGAGACCCAGTACTTC	CASSIREGWYQETQYF
TRBV6-5	TRBJ1-1	TRBD1	NA	TGTGCCAGCAGTTACAGGGGGCATGGAGGTGAAGCTTTCTTT	CASSYRGHGGEAFF
TRBV7-2	TRBJ2-1	TRBD2	NA	TGTGCCAGCAGGCGTTTCGGGGGGGCAGAGAATGAGCAGTTCTTC	CASRRFGGAENEQFF
TRBV19	TRBJ2-1	NA	once	TGTGCCACCTGGAGTGTATCCTACAATGAGCAGTTCTTC	CATWSVSYNEQFF
TRBV5-6	TRBJ2-7	NA	once	TGTGCCAGCAGCTTGCGGGTTTGGGCAGGCCTTGGCGACGAGCAGTACTTC	CASSLRVWAGLGDEQYF
TRBV7-3	TRBJ2-7	NA	NA	TGTGCCAGCAGCTTGAGCTGGGGCGAGCAGTACTTC	CASSLSWGEQYF
TRBV5-1	TRBJ1-2	NA	NA	TGCGCCAGCAGCGTCCAGGAATTAGGGGGCTACACCTTC	CASSVQELGGYTF
TRBV5-1	TRBJ2-3	TRBD1	NA	TGCGCCAGCGTGTCAGGGGGTTTTGGAGATACGCAGTATTTT	CASVSGGFGDTQYF
TRBV5-1	TRBJ1-1	TRBD1	few	TGCGCCAGCAGCTTGGAAGGCAGGGGGCTCACTGAAGCTTTCTTT	CASSLEGRGLTEAFF
TRBV11-3	TRBJ1-3	NA	NA	TGTGCCAGCAGCTTAACGGGCGGAAACACCATATATTTT	CASSLTGGNTIYF
TRBV29-1	TRBJ2-1	TRBD2	NA	TGCAGCGTCGCCGCGACTAGCCAATCCTACAATGAGCAGTTCTTC	CSVAATSQSYNEQFF
TRBV7-9	TRBJ1-1	TRBD1	NA	TGTGCCAGCGGGCCACAGGGGAGCACTGAAGCTTTCTTT	CASGPQGSTEAFF
TRBV7-9	TRBJ1-6	NA	once	TGTGCCAGCAGCTTAGGCTCGGTAATGGATTCACCCCTCCACTTT	CASSLGSVMDSPLHF
TRBV7-9	TRBJ2-7	NA	NA	TGTGCCAGCAGCTTATCACTCCACGAGCAGTACTTC	CASSLSLHEQYF
TRBV27	TRBJ1-6	NA	NA	TGTGCCAGCCGGGGGGATTGGAATTCACCCCTCCACTTT	CASRGDWNSPLHF
TRBV19	TRBJ2-2	TRBD1	NA	TGTGCCAGCAGACCGGGACAGGGTTCCACCGGGGAGCTGTTTTTT	CASRPGQGSTGELFF
TRBV7-8	TRBJ1-4	NA	NA	TGTGCCAGCAGCTCCCAGACTTTTGATGAAAAACTGTTTTTT	CASSSQTFDEKLFF
TRBV2	TRBJ2-1	NA	NA	TGTGCCAGCAGTACTGAATACAATGAGCAGTTCTTC	CASSTEYNEQFF
TRBV21-1	TRBJ1-3	NA	NA	TGTGCCAGCAGCAAGGTAGGGGACACCGAGTGGGGAAACACCATATATTTT	CASSKVGDTEWGNTIYF
TRBV2	TRBJ1-5	NA	few	TGTGCCAGCAGTGAAGCCGGGCAGGGAGGGAGGCAGCCCCAGCATTTT	CASSEAGQGGRQPQHF
TRBV5-4	TRBJ2-1	TRBD2	NA	TGTGCCAGCAGCTTGGTAGGTAGCGGGAGGGCCGATGAGCAGTTCTTC	CASSLVGSGRADEQFF
TRBV4-1	TRBJ2-2	TRBD2	NA	TGCGCCAGCAGCCAATTCACTAGCGGGCGTCGCACCGGGGAGCTGTTTTTT	CASSQFTSGRRTGELFF